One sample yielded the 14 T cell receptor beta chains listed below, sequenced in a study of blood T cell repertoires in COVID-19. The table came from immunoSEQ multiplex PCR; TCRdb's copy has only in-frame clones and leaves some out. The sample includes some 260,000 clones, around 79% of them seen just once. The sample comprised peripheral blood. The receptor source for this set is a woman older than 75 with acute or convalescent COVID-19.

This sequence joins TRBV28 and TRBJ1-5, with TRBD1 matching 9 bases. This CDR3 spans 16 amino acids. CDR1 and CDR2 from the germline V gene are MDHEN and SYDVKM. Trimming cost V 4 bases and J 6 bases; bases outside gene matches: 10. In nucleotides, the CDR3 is TGTGCCAGCAGTTATCGACAGGGGGGGGCGGGTCAGCCCCAGCATTTT. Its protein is CASSYRQGGAGQPQHF.

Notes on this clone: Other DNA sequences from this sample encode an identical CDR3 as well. CDR3 protein: CASSVGRGNYEQYF. The CDR3 coding sequence is TGTGCCAGCAGTGTGGGAAGGGGGAACTACGAGCAGTACTTC. This chain links TRBV2 with TRBJ2-7; possibly TRBD1 for D (6 bases). Germline V gene sequence: CDR1 SNHLY, CDR2 FYNNEI. Trimming stripped 4 bases from V and 3 bases from J, with 13 bases between. The CDR3 totals 14 residues.

The CDR3: CASSYSAMSADTQYF. CDR3 bases: TGTGCCAGCAGTTACTCGGCAATGTCCGCCGATACGCAGTATTTT. The chain has TRBV6-5 and TRBJ2-3; D is unclear. The CDR3 contains 15 residues. Trimming pared 0 bases from V and 6 bases from J, leaving 13 bases between. In germline, CDR1 is MNHEY, CDR2 SVGAGI.

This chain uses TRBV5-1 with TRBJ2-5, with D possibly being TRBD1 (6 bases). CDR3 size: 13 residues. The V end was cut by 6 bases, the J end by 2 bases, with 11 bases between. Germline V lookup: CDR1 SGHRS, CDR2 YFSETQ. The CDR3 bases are TGCGCCAGCAATTGGGACACTCAAGAGACCCAGTACTTC. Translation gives CASNWDTQETQYF.

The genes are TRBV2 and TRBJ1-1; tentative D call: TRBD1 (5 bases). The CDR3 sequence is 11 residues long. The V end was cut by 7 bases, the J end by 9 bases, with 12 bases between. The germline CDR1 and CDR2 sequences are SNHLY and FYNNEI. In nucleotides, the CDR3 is TGTGCCAGCACTCTCAGGGATAAAGCTTTCTTT. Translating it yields CASTLRDKAFF.

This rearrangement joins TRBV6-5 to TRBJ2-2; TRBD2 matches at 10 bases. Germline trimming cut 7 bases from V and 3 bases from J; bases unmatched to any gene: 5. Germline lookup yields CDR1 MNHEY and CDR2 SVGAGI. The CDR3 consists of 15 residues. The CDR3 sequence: CASIWTSGHTGELFF. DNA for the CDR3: TGTGCCAGCATTTGGACTAGCGGTCACACCGGGGAGCTGTTTTTT.

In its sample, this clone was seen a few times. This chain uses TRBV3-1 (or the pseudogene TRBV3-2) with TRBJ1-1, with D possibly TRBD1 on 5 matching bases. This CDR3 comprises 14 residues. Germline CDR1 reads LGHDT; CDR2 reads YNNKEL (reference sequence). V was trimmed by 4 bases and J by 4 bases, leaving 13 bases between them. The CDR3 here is CASSPLGGATEAFF. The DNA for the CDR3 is TGTGCCAGCAGCCCCCTCGGAGGGGCCACTGAAGCTTTCTTT.

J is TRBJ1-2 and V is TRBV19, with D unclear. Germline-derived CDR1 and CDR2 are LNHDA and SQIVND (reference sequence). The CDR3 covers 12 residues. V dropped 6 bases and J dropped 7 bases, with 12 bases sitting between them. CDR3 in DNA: TGTGCCAGTAGCATACTGGAGGGTGGCTACACCTTC. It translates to CASSILEGGYTF.

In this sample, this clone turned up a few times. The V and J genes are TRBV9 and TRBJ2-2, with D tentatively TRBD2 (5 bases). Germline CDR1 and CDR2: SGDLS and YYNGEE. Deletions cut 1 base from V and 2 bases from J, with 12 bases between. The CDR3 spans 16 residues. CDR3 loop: CASSVSSDPNTGELFF. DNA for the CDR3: TGTGCCAGCAGCGTAAGTAGCGACCCCAACACCGGGGAGCTGTTTTTT.

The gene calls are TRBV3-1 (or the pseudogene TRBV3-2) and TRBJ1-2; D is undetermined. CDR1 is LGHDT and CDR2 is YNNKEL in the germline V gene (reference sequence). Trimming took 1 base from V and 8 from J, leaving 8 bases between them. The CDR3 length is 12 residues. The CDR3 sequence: CASSQVGRGYTF. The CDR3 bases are TGTGCCAGCAGCCAAGTGGGGAGGGGCTACACCTTC.

The chain's CDR3 is CASSSGTSGGANTGELFF. The CDR3 DNA reads TGTGCCAGCAGCTCCGGGACTAGCGGGGGGGCGAACACCGGGGAGCTGTTTTTT. The genes are TRBV3-1 (or the pseudogene TRBV3-2) and TRBJ2-2; 16 bases line up with TRBD2. Trimming cost V 5 bases and J 0 bases; bases outside gene matches: 3. Per germline, CDR1 LGHDT and CDR2 YNNKEL (reference sequence). The CDR3 extends over 18 amino acids.

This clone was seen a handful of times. Written as DNA, the CDR3 is TGTGCCAGCAGTTCCCCGAAGGAGAGTGAGCAGTACTTC. It specifies CASSSPKESEQYF. This chain uses TRBV6-5 with TRBJ2-7; no clear D gene. The CDR3 runs 13 residues. V was clipped by 4 bases and J by 7 bases, with 14 bases between them. Germline lookup yields CDR1 MNHEY and CDR2 SVGAGI.

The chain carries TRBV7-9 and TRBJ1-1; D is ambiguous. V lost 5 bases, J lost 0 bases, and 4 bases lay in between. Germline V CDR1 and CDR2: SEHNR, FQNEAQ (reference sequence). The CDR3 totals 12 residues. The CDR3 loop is CASSRMNTEAFF. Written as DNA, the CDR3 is TGTGCCAGCAGCCGTATGAACACTGAAGCTTTCTTT.

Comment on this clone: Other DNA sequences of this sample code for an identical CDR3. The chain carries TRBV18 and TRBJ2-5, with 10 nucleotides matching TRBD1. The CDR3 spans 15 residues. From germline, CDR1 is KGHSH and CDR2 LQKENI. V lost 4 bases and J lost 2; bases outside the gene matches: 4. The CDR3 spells CASSQDRGRQETQYF. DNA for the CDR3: TGTGCCAGCTCACAGGACAGGGGGAGACAAGAGACCCAGTACTTC.